This T cell receptor (beta chain) was identified in a study of T cell changes during pregnancy in multiple sclerosis. Using immunoSEQ multiplex PCR, the repertoire was profiled, and TCRdb retains in-frame clones only, with some absent. The sample lists around 44,000 clones; 85% to 95% were seen once. Sequenced material: peripheral blood. The clonotype was recovered from a female donor with multiple sclerosis, enrolled in a pregnancy study.

The CDR3, as DNA: TGTGCCAGCAGCTTATCTGGGATGAACACTGAAGCTTTCTTT. This encodes CASSLSGMNTEAFF. V gene TRBV7-2 combines with J gene TRBJ1-1; D uncertain. The CDR3 loop spans 14 amino acids. Germline V gene lookup returns CDR1 SGHTA and CDR2 FQGNSA. Trimming removed 2 bases at V and 0 bases at J, with 7 bases between.